These 16 T cell receptor beta chains came from one sample sequenced in a study of T cells in Graves' hyperthyroidism and ophthalmopathy (dated by TCRdb to between 2018 and 2021). The library was produced with multiplex PCR. Sequencing took place on an Illumina HiSeq 2000. The TCR beta CDR3 regions were amplified from RNA transcripts. The TCR CDR3 was subjected to a first round of RT-PCR using the HTBI primer set and the Qiagen OneStep RT-PCR kit. TCRdb trimmed public reads at Q25 via fastp, called clones via MiXCR and kept in-frame beta chains. When rows share a CDR3 protein, they turn into one entry using the most common DNA and genes. The sample contains under 650,000 distinct CDR3 sequences, under 20% of them found a single time. The top ten constitute about 3.8% of the sample. The sequenced sample was blood. The receptor set was obtained from a young woman with Graves' hyperthyroidism.

CDR3 DNA sequence: TGTGCCAGCAGCGCCCCCGGGGCGGCAGGCGGCTACACCTTC. Protein product: CASSAPGAAGGYTF. The gene calls are TRBV28 and TRBJ1-2; D possibly corresponds to TRBD1 (5 bases). CDR1 and CDR2 (germline): MDHEN, SYDVKM. V dropped 6 bases and J dropped 8 bases, with 19 bases sitting between them. This CDR3 has 14 amino acids.

This clonotype was seen repeatedly, ten times or more. The CDR3 region is CASSFYGNYEQYF. The CDR3 nucleotides read TGTGCCAGCAGCTTTTACGGGAACTACGAGCAGTACTTC. The chain has TRBV13 and TRBJ2-7; possibly TRBD2 for D (5 bases). The CDR3 extends over 13 amino acids. Germline V gene sequence: CDR1 PRHDT, CDR2 FYEKMQ (reference sequence). Deletions cut 3 bases from V and 3 bases from J, with 9 bases between.

With respect to this clonotype: This may be a read error, as it is one base from a much larger clone. The chain employs TRBV3-1 and TRBJ1-2; D uncertain. Germline CDR1 LGHDT, CDR2 YNNKEL (reference sequence). This CDR3 has 14 residues. The CDR3 spells CASSQEDGPYGHTF. Here the CDR3 DNA reads TGTGCCAGCAGCCAAGAGGACGGACCCTATGGCCACACCTTC. Variable domain in full (rest from reference TRBV3-1 and TRBJ1-2): DTAVSQTPKYLVTQMGNDKSIKCEQNLGHDTMYWYKQDSKKFLKIMFSYNNKELIINETVPNRFSPKSPDKAHLNLHINSLELGDSAVYFCASSQEDGPYGHTFGSGTRLTVV.

This clonotype occurred many times. The chain uses TRBV7-2 and TRBJ1-4; D gene ambiguous. Trimming removed 5 bases from V and 2 bases from J, with 6 bases in between. CDR3 size: 13 residues. Germline CDR1 reads SGHTA; CDR2 reads FQGNSA. CDR3 DNA sequence: TGTGCCAGCAGCCGCTATACTAATGAAAAACTGTTTTTT. Protein: CASSRYTNEKLFF.

Remarks on this clonotype: This may come from a read error, since a much larger clone is one base off. The J gene is TRBJ1-1, the V gene TRBV10-3; D may be TRBD1 (6 bases). Between the trimmed V and J ends, which lost 3 bases and 1 base, there was a span of 6 bases. Germline CDR1 and CDR2: ENHRY and SYGVKD. The CDR3 extends over 13 amino acids. The CDR3 DNA sequence: TGTGCCATCAGTGAACAGGGGAACACTGAAGCTTTCTTT. Protein product: CAISEQGNTEAFF.

For this clonotype: A much larger clone sits a single nucleotide away, making a read error possible. V is TRBV12-3 or TRBV12-4 and J is TRBJ2-1; 10 positions agree with TRBD2. The length of the CDR3 is 18 residues. V was pared by 4 bases and J by 10 bases, with 19 bases of the junction left unmatched. The CDR3 bases are TGTGCCAGCAGTTCCTCCCGCGGGAGCGGGAGGGCGGGTGGAGAGCAGTTCTTC. Its translation is CASSSSRGSGRAGGEQFF.

This clonotype was observed a handful of times. This chain joins TRBV20-1 and TRBJ1-5; 9 bases agree with TRBD1. Germline-derived CDR1 and CDR2 are DFQATT and SNEGSKA (reference sequence). The CDR3 sequence is 15 residues long. Germline trimming cut 7 bases from V and 3 bases from J; bases unmatched to any gene: 10. Here the CDR3 DNA reads TGCAGTGTCCTAAGGACAGGGGATCTCAATCAGCCCCAGCATTTT. Its translation: CSVLRTGDLNQPQHF.

This clonotype has a handful of counts. The chain uses TRBV6-1 and TRBJ2-1; TRBD2 is a possible D gene (6 bases). Germline V gene data show CDR1 as MNHNS and CDR2 as SASEGT. V was clipped by 5 bases and J by 8 bases, with 22 bases between them. CDR3 length equals 16 residues. The CDR3 here is CASSPRDSSSADEQFF. CDR3 coding DNA: TGTGCCAGCAGTCCCCGGGACTCCTCGAGCGCGGATGAGCAGTTCTTC.

This chain connects TRBV12-3 or TRBV12-4 to TRBJ1-3; weak D call: TRBD1 (5 bases). V lost 3 bases to trimming and J lost 0 bases, with 12 bases between them. This CDR3 comprises 16 residues. The CDR3 is CASSFNSGGSGNTIYF. CDR3 nucleotides: TGTGCCAGCAGTTTCAACAGCGGGGGCTCTGGAAACACCATATATTTT.

There are many counts of this clonotype. V is TRBV28 and J is TRBJ2-7; weak D call: TRBD2 (6 bases). The CDR3 totals 15 residues. Between the trimmed V and J ends, which lost 7 bases and 0 bases, there was a span of 16 bases. Germline CDR1 MDHEN, CDR2 SYDVKM. CDR3 region: CASTSFDGSSYEQYF. The CDR3 region has the DNA TGTGCCAGCACCTCTTTCGACGGGAGCTCCTACGAGCAGTACTTC.

The sample holds many counts of this clonotype. The chain has TRBV7-9 and TRBJ2-7; TRBD1 or TRBD2 may be the D gene (6 bases each). Trimming left V 5 bases short and J 0 bases short, with 17 bases between. The CDR3 contains 16 residues. The germline V gene encodes CDR1 SEHNR and CDR2 FQNEAQ (reference sequence). The CDR3 spells CASSETGALSSYEQYF. The DNA for the CDR3 is TGTGCCAGCAGCGAGACGGGGGCTTTGAGCTCCTACGAGCAGTACTTC.

This clonotype was counted between two and nine times. The rearrangement uses TRBV9 and TRBJ2-7; 9 positions match TRBD2. The V gene's germline CDR1 is SGDLS and CDR2 YYNGEE. The J segment lost 7 bases and the V segment lost 0 bases, leaving 8 bases of the junction unmatched. CDR3 size: 15 residues. The CDR3 DNA follows: TGTGCCAGCAGCGTAGCCTCTAGCGGGAATTATGAGCAGTACTTC. Translation: CASSVASSGNYEQYF.

This clonotype was found many times. V and J are TRBV11-2 and TRBJ2-7; D is unclear. The germline V gene has CDR1 SGHAT and CDR2 FQNNGV. The CDR3 runs to 13 residues. With 2 bases removed from V and 8 bases from J, the gap between germline ends came to 13 bases. CDR3 DNA sequence: TGTGCCAGCAGCTTAAACCCTCGTGAGAAGCAGTACTTC. Translating it yields CASSLNPREKQYF.

In its sample, this clonotype was seen many times. This chain connects TRBV20-1 to TRBJ1-5, with unresolved D. The CDR3 loop spans 15 amino acids. CDR1 DFQATT and CDR2 SNEGSKA come from the germline V gene (reference sequence). V was pared by 0 bases and J by 3 bases, with 12 bases between. CDR3 sequence reads: CSARDGRRTNQPQHF. CDR3 DNA: TGCAGTGCTAGAGATGGTCGACGTACCAATCAGCCCCAGCATTTT.

This clonotype was seen a handful of times. The CDR3 DNA reads as TGTGCCAGTACCACAGGGCAGGGGATCCACGAGCAGTACTTC. This codes for CASTTGQGIHEQYF. The rearrangement joins TRBV19 to TRBJ2-7; perhaps TRBD1 as D (6 bases). The CDR3 runs to 14 residues. Trimming left V 7 bases short and J 5 bases short, with 18 bases between. Germline values: CDR1 LNHDA, CDR2 SQIVND (reference sequence). Full variable domain (outside the CDR3, taken from reference TRBV19 and TRBJ2-7): DGGITQSPKYLFRKEGQNVTLSCEQNLNHDAMYWYRQDPGQGLRLIYYSQIVNDFQKGDIAEGYSVSREKKESFPLTVTSAQKNPTAFYLCASTTGQGIHEQYFGPGTRLTVT.

About this clonotype itself: This may arise from a read error, as a much more abundant clone is one base away. The CDR3 loop is CASSYRRTGRAGARYF. CDR3 in DNA: TGTGCCAGCAGTTATCGCCGGACAGGCCGCGCCGGGGCCCGGTACTTC. The J gene is TRBJ2-5, the V gene TRBV6-9, with 7 bases aligning to TRBD1. The CDR3 length is 16 residues. Germline CDR1 MNHGY, CDR2 SVAAGI. Losses at the gene ends were 2 bases for V and 13 bases for J; bases not matched to a gene: 19.